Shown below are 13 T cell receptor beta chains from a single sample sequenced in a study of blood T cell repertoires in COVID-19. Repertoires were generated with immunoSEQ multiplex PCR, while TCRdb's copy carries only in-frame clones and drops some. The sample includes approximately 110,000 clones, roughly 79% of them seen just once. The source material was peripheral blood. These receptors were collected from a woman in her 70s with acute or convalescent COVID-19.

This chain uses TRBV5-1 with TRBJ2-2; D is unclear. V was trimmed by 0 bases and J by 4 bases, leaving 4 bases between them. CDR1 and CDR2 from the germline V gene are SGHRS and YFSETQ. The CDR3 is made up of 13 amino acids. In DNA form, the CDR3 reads TGCGCCAGCAGCTTGGACAGCACCGGGGAGCTGTTTTTT. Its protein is CASSLDSTGELFF. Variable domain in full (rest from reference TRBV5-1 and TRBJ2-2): KAGVTQTPRYLIKTRGQQVTLSCSPISGHRSVSWYQQTPGQGLQFLFEYFSETQRNKGNFPGRFSGRQFSNSRSEMNVSTLELGDSALYLCASSLDSTGELFFGEGSRLTVL.

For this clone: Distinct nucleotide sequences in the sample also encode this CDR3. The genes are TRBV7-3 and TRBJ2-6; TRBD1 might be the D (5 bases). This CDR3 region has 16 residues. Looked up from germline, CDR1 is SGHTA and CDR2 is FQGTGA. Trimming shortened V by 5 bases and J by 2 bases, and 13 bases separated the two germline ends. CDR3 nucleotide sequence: TGTGCCAGCAGCCCCCAGGGCGGCGCTGGGGCCAACGTCCTGACTTTC. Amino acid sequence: CASSPQGGAGANVLTF.

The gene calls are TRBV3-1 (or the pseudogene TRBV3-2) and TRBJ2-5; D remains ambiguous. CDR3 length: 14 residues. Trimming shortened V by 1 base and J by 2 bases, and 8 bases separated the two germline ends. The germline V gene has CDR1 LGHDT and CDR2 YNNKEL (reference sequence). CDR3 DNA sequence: TGTGCCAGCAGCCAAGCGCGGATACAAGAGACCCAGTACTTC. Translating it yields CASSQARIQETQYF.

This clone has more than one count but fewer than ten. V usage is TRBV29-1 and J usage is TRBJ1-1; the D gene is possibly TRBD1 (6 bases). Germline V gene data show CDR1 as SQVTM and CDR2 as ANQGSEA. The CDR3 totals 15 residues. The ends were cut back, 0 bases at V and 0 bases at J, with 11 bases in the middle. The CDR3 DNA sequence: TGCAGCGTTGAAGACGGCAGGGGACTGAACACTGAAGCTTTCTTT. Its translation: CSVEDGRGLNTEAFF.

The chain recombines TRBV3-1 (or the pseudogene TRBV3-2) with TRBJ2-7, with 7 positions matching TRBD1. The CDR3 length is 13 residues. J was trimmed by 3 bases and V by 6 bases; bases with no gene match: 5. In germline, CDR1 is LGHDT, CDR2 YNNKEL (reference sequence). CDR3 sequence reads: CASRVTGDYEQYF. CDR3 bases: TGTGCCAGCAGGGTCACAGGGGACTACGAGCAGTACTTC.

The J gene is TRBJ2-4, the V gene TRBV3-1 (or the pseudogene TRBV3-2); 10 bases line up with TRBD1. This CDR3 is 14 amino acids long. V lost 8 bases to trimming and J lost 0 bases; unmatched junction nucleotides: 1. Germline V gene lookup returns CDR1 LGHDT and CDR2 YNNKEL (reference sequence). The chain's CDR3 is CASDRGLAKNIQYF. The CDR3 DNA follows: TGTGCCAGCGACAGGGGGCTAGCCAAAAACATTCAGTACTTC.

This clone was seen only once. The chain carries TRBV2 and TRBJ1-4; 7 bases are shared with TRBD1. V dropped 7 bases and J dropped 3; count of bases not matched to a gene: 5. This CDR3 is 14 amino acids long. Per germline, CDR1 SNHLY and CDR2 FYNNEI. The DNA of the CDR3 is TGTGCCAGCAAGCTGGGACAGCCTAATGAAAAACTGTTTTTT. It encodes CASKLGQPNEKLFF.

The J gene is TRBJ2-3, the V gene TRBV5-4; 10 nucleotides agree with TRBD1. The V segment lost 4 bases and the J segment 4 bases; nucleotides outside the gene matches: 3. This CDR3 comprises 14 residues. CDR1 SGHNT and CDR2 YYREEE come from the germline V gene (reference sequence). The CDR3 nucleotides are TGTGCCAGCAGCACGACAGGGGGCGCAGATACGCAGTATTTT. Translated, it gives CASSTTGGADTQYF.

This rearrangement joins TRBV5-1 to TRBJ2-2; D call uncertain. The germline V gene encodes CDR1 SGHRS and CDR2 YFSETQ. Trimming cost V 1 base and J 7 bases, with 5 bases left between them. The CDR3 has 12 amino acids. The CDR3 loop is CASSLSIGELFF. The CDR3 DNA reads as TGCGCCAGCAGCTTGTCCATCGGGGAGCTGTTTTTT.

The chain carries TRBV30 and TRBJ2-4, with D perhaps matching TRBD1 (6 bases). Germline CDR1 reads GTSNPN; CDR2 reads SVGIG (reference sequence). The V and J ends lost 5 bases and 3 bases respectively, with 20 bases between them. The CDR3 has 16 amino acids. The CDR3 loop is CAWLGGDRGIKNIQYF. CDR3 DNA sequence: TGTGCCTGGCTAGGGGGTGATAGGGGGATCAAAAACATTCAGTACTTC.

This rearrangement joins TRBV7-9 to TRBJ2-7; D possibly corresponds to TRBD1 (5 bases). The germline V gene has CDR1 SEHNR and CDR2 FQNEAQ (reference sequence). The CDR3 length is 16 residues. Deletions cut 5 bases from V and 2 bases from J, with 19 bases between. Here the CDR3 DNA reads TGTGCCAGCAGCCAAGGCCCGGGCAGGGCCACCTACGAGCAGTACTTC. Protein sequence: CASSQGPGRATYEQYF.

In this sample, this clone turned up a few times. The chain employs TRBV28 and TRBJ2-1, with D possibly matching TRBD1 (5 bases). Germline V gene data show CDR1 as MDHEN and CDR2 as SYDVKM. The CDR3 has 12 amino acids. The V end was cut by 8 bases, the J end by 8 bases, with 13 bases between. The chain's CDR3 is CASREQAYEQFF. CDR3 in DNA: TGTGCCAGCCGCGAACAGGCTTATGAGCAGTTCTTC. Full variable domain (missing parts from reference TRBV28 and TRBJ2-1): DVKVTQSSRYLVKRTGEKVFLECVQDMDHENMFWYRQDPGLGLRLIYFSYDVKMKEKGDIPEGYSVSREKKERFSLILESASTNQTSMYLCASREQAYEQFFGPGTRLTVL.

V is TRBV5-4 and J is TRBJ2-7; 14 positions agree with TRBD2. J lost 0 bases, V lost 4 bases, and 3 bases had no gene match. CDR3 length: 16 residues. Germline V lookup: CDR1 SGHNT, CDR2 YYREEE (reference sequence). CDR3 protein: CASSPGLAGGSYEQYF. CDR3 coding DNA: TGTGCCAGCAGCCCCGGACTAGCGGGAGGCTCCTACGAGCAGTACTTC.